Listed here are 26 T cell receptor beta chains from one sample, sequenced in a study of tumor-infiltrating lymphocytes in primary liver carcinoma. The authors made TCR beta cDNA from approximately 490 ng total RNA with a constant-region primer. Slightly modified ARM-PCR, run as three nested multiplex PCR rounds, produced the TCR beta libraries. Two initial PCR rounds of approximately 10 cycles each paired TRBV1-TRBV30 forward primers with a C-beta reverse primer. TCRdb reprocessed the multiplex PCR reads with MiXCR, giving one entry per CDR3 protein. The repertoire holds tens of thousands of distinct CDR3 sequences, with 65% to 75% as singletons. Joint extraction of RNA and DNA used about 17-30 mg of bulk tissue that was unsorted. Sequencing was done on a sample of liver tumor tissue from sampling region 4. Subset here: tumor region T4, right-lateral pole. Receptors were obtained from a woman between 55 and 75 years old with primary liver carcinoma and hepatitis B virus infection.

As to this clonotype: The CDR3 ends on some other residue instead of the conserved phenylalanine or tryptophan, so this is likely a read error. The genes are TRBV5-6 and TRBJ2-1; weak D call: TRBD2 (5 bases). The CDR3 totals 14 residues. Germline CDR1 and CDR2: SGHDT and YYEEEE. In DNA, the CDR3 is TGTACCAGCAGCCCTCCGGACTTACACAATGAGCAGTTCTTA. Translation: CTSSPPDLHNEQFL.

For this clonotype: Compared with germline, one end of the junction differs, possibly owing to a read error. The chain carries TRBV11-1 and TRBJ1-1; D uncertain. CDR1 is SGHAT and CDR2 is FQDESV in the germline V gene (reference sequence). The CDR3 spans 15 residues. CDR3 residues: CGSSPLGTLNTKAFF. The CDR3 coding sequence is TGTGGCAGTAGCCCCCTTGGCACTCTGAACACTAAAGCTTTCTTT. Drawing the rest from reference TRBV11-1 and TRBJ1-1, the complete variable domain is EAEVAQSPRYKITEKSQAVAFWCDPISGHATLYWYRQILGQGPELLVQFQDESVVDDSQLPKDRFSAERLKGVDSTLKIQPAELGDSAMYLCGSSPLGTLNTKAFFGQGTRLTVV.

V usage is TRBV20-1 and J usage is TRBJ2-2, with D hard to call. The germline V gene has CDR1 DFQATT and CDR2 SNEGSKA (reference sequence). This CDR3 contains 14 residues. Trimming removed 6 bases at V and 0 bases at J, with 11 bases between. CDR3 sequence (DNA): TGCAGTGCCTCCTTAGCCCCGAACACCGGGGAGCTGTTTTTT. Residues: CSASLAPNTGELFF.

A remark on this clonotype: Compared with germline, one end of the junction differs, possibly owing to a read error. The chain is built from TRBV29-1 and TRBJ2-1; TRBD2 matches at 7 bases. The CDR3 has 15 residues. CDR1 is SQVTM and CDR2 is ANQGSEA in the germline V gene. The CDR3 region is CSVEFWASGYNEQFF. For the CDR3, the DNA is TGCAGTGTTGAATTCTGGGCTAGCGGATACAATGAGCAGTTCTTC.

Of note for this clonotype: The junction departs from germline at one end; a sequencing error may be responsible. The V call is TRBV11-3, the J call TRBJ2-1; D is possibly TRBD1 or TRBD2 (6 bases each). The CDR3 sequence is 13 residues long. The germline CDR1 and CDR2 sequences are SGHNT and YENEEA. This CDR3 is CTSSAGGYSEPLF. The CDR3, as DNA: TGTACCAGCAGTGCCGGGGGCTACAGTGAGCCGCTCTTC.

Comment on this clonotype: One base away lies a much larger clone, so this may be a sequencing read error. The chain combines TRBV28 with TRBJ2-2; D might be TRBD1 (5 bases). The CDR3 has 16 amino acids. The germline CDR1 and CDR2 sequences are MDHEN and SYDVKM. The CDR3 DNA reads TGTGTCAGCCTACCCAATCGACAGCGGAACACCGGGGAGCTGTTTTTT. Its protein product is CVSLPNRQRNTGELFF.

This clonotype occurred once. An end of the junction differs from the germline gene, which may be a read error. The CDR3 bases are TGCGCCAGCAGCCCGGGGACTAGCGGGAGTATCACCGGGGGGCTGTTTTTT. Its translation is CASSPGTSGSITGGLFF. The chain couples TRBV5-1 to TRBJ2-2, with TRBD2 identical over 14 bases. This CDR3 contains 17 residues. CDR1 and CDR2 from the germline V gene are SGHRS and YFSETQ. Full variable domain (outside the CDR3, taken from reference TRBV5-1 and TRBJ2-2): KAGVTQTPRYLIKTRGQQVTLSCSPISGHRSVSWYQQTPGQGLQFLFEYFSETQRNKGNFPGRFSGRQFSNSRSEMNVSTLELGDSALYLCASSPGTSGSITGGLFFGEGSRLTVL.

This clonotype has a handful of counts. This chain links TRBV6-6 with TRBJ1-2; weak D call: TRBD1 (6 bases). This CDR3 is built from 14 residues. Germline CDR1 reads MNHNY; CDR2 reads SVGAGI (reference sequence). Trimming cost V 10 bases and J 7 bases, with 22 bases left between them. The CDR3: CANSFPGRGGGYTF. As DNA, the CDR3 is TGTGCCAATAGTTTCCCCGGCAGGGGAGGTGGCTACACCTTC.

Regarding this clonotype: This sequence may be a read error, since a much larger clone differs from it by one base. This chain connects TRBV7-6 to TRBJ1-1, with 8 bases aligning to TRBD1. Germline V gene sequence: CDR1 SGHVS, CDR2 FNYEAQ. CDR3 length: 14 residues. V shed 7 bases and J 1 base; nucleotides not matched to a gene: 5. CDR3 bases: TGTGCCAGCACCAGAGGACAGGGGAACACTGAAGCTTTCTTT. It specifies CASTRGQGNTEAFF. The variable domain in full, with the rest retrieved from reference TRBV7-6 and TRBJ1-1, is GAGVSQSPRYKVTKRGQDVALRCDPISGHVSLYWYRQALGQGPEFLTYFNYEAQQDKSGLPNDRFSAERPEGSISTLTIQRTEQRDSAMYRCASTRGQGNTEAFFGQGTRLTVV.

Ten or more counts support this clonotype. The chain combines TRBV5-6 with TRBJ1-2; possible D gene TRBD1, 5 bases. CDR1 and CDR2 from the germline V gene are SGHDT and YYEEEE. The CDR3 length is 15 residues. V lost 4 bases to trimming and J lost 0 bases, with 13 bases between them. The chain's CDR3 is CASSTWTTTNYGYTF. The CDR3 DNA sequence: TGTGCCAGCAGCACGTGGACAACTACTAACTATGGCTACACCTTC.

Concerning this clonotype itself: An end of the junction differs from the germline gene, which may be a read error. The J gene is TRBJ2-2, the V gene TRBV7-9, with D possibly called TRBD1 or TRBD2 (6 bases each). Germline CDR1 and CDR2: SEHNR and FQNEAQ (reference sequence). The CDR3 has 13 amino acids. The CDR3 DNA reads as TGCGCCAGCAGCCTCCAACAGGGCGGGAAACTGTTTTTT. Its translation is CASSLQQGGKLFF. Using reference TRBV7-9 and TRBJ2-2 for the parts outside the CDR3, the full variable domain is DTGVSQNPRHKITKRGQNVTFRCDPISEHNRLYWYRQTLGQGPEFLTYFQNEAQLEKSRLLSDRFSAERPKGSFSTLEIQRTEQGDSAMYLCASSLQQGGKLFFGEGSRLTVL.

The chain uses TRBV9 and TRBJ2-5; 8 bases map to TRBD2. The CDR3 has 15 amino acids. Trimming took 3 bases from V and 5 from J; bases not matched to a gene: 9. The germline V gene has CDR1 SGDLS and CDR2 YYNGEE. CDR3 region: CASSASPGLGETQYF. The DNA for the CDR3 is TGTGCCAGCAGCGCTTCTCCGGGACTAGGGGAGACCCAGTACTTC.

This clonotype showed up many times. The gene calls are TRBV29-1 and TRBJ2-7; 9 bases are a match to TRBD1. The CDR3 is 14 amino acids. The V segment lost 3 bases and the J segment 2 bases; nucleotides outside the gene matches: 5. CDR1 is SQVTM, CDR2 ANQGSEA, per germline. DNA of the CDR3: TGCAGCGTTGACTCGACAGGGGGTCCCTACGAGCAGTACTTC. It is translated as CSVDSTGGPYEQYF.

This clonotype was counted many times. This chain uses TRBV12-3 or TRBV12-4 with TRBJ1-1; D remains ambiguous. Trimming cost V 2 bases and J 1 base, with 11 bases left between them. The CDR3 contains 15 residues. The CDR3 region is CASSLRAGENTEAFF. The CDR3, as DNA: TGTGCCAGCAGTTTACGAGCTGGGGAGAACACTGAAGCTTTCTTT.

Details on this clonotype: A much bigger clone sits one base away, suggesting this may be a read error. CDR3 sequence (DNA): TGTACCAGCAGTCAGGGGGCCACAGATACGCAGTATTTT. Amino acids: CTSSQGATDTQYF. The rearrangement joins TRBV28 to TRBJ2-3; 8 positions match TRBD1. There are 13 residues in the CDR3. In germline, CDR1 is MDHEN, CDR2 SYDVKM.

As for this clonotype: This may be a read error: a much more frequent sequence differs by one nucleotide. J is TRBJ1-1 and V is TRBV28, with no clear D. The V gene's germline CDR1 is MDHEN and CDR2 SYDVKM. The germline V and J ends were trimmed by 6 bases and 8 bases, with 7 bases remaining between them. The CDR3 loop spans 10 amino acids. The CDR3 DNA is TGTGCCAGCAGGCCACGGGAAGCTTTCTTT. It codes for CASRPREAFF. Supplemented by reference TRBV28 and TRBJ1-1, the full variable domain reads DVKVTQSSRYLVKRTGEKVFLECVQDMDHENMFWYRQDPGLGLRLIYFSYDVKMKEKGDIPEGYSVSREKKERFSLILESASTNQTSMYLCASRPREAFFGQGTRLTVV.

This clonotype was found many times. In DNA, the CDR3 is TGTGCCAGCAGGGTAGCGGACTATAGCACAGATACGCAGTATTTT. Translating gives CASRVADYSTDTQYF. V usage is TRBV6-1 and J usage is TRBJ2-3; possible D gene TRBD2, 6 bases. V was pared by 6 bases and J by 0 bases, with 13 bases between. CDR1 MNHNS and CDR2 SASEGT come from the germline V gene. This CDR3 has 15 amino acids.

A few counts support this clonotype. Germline is not matched at one junction end, which may reflect a read error. V gene TRBV11-2 combines with J gene TRBJ1-2, with 7 bases matching TRBD1. The germline V gene has CDR1 SGHAT and CDR2 FQNNGV. The CDR3 length is 15 residues. CDR3: CASSLEGARGGGYTF. CDR3 DNA sequence: TGTGCCAGCAGTTTAGAGGGGGCCCGTGGTGGTGGCTACACCTTC.

As regards this clonotype: Without the conserved terminal phenylalanine or tryptophan, this CDR3 likely stems from a read error. The chain has TRBV10-3 and TRBJ1-6; D is unclear. The CDR3 has 12 amino acids. Germline V CDR1 and CDR2: ENHRY, SYGVKD. The CDR3 region is CAISEDNPPLHY. As DNA, the CDR3 is TGTGCCATCAGTGAGGATAATCCACCCCTCCACTAT.

The genes are TRBV29-1 and TRBJ2-7; D call uncertain. Germline-derived CDR1 and CDR2 are SQVTM and ANQGSEA. The CDR3 sequence is 13 residues long. CDR3 amino acids: CNFSRSESYEQYF. The CDR3 coding sequence is TGCAACTTTTCTAGATCCGAATCTTACGAGCAGTACTTC.

With regard to this clonotype: Mismatch with germline at one junction end may stem from a read error. The chain uses TRBV29-1 and TRBJ2-5, with D possibly being TRBD2 (7 bases). The germline gives CDR1 SQVTM, CDR2 ANQGSEA. There are 14 residues in the CDR3. The CDR3 reads CSVRGGGAPEAQYF. The CDR3 DNA sequence: TGCAGCGTTCGGGGTGGGGGGGCCCCAGAGGCCCAGTACTTC.

For this clonotype: Given a much more abundant clone one base away, this may be a read error. V usage is TRBV5-5 and J usage is TRBJ2-5; 9 nucleotides agree with TRBD2. The CDR3 is 14 residues long. Germline V gene lookup returns CDR1 SGHKS and CDR2 YYEKEE (reference sequence). CDR3 nucleotide sequence: TGTGTCAGCAGCCTACTAGCGGGCCAAGAGACCCGGTACTTC. This gives the protein CVSSLLAGQETRYF. Looking up the rest from reference TRBV5-5 and TRBJ2-5 gives the full variable domain: DAGVTQSPTHLIKTRGQQVTLRCSPISGHKSVSWYQQVLGQGPQFIFQYYEKEERGRGNFPDRFSARQFPNYSSELNVNALLLGDSALYLCVSSLLAGQETRYFGPGTRLLVL.

J is TRBJ1-2 and V is TRBV11-2; possibly TRBD1 for D (5 bases). This CDR3 is built from 13 residues. Germline loops: CDR1 SGHAT, CDR2 FQNNGV. The CDR3 DNA follows: TGTACCGGCAGCTCCGGGACGGAATATGGCTACACCTTC. It codes for CTGSSGTEYGYTF.

The gene calls are TRBV7-9 and TRBJ2-3; D ambiguous. The CDR3 contains 15 residues. Germline assignment: CDR1 SEHNR and CDR2 FQNEAQ (reference sequence). V was pared by 5 bases and J by 6 bases, with 18 bases between. The CDR3 sequence is CASSIPLGLDDTQYF. DNA for the CDR3: TGTGCCAGCAGCATCCCCCTAGGGCTCGATGATACGCAGTATTTT.

On this clonotype: At one of its ends the junction is not consistent with the germline gene, which may arise from a read error. The rearrangement links TRBV13 to TRBJ2-1, with 9 nucleotides matching TRBD2. The V gene's germline CDR1 is PRHDT and CDR2 FYEKMQ (reference sequence). This CDR3 spans 19 amino acids. The CDR3 nucleotides read TGTGCCAGCAGCTCACGCCCTGATTCTAGCGGGGACTCCTTCAATGAGCAGCTCTTC. It encodes CASSSRPDSSGDSFNEQLF.

This clonotype was recorded many times. The chain carries TRBV6-1 and TRBJ2-1; TRBD1 might be the D (5 bases). CDR1 is MNHNS, CDR2 SASEGT, per germline. Trimming removed 9 bases from V and 1 base from J, with 10 bases in between. The CDR3 extends over 13 amino acids. CDR3 in amino acids: CASQDKSYNEQFF. Written as DNA, the CDR3 is TGTGCCAGTCAGGACAAGTCCTACAATGAGCAGTTCTTC.